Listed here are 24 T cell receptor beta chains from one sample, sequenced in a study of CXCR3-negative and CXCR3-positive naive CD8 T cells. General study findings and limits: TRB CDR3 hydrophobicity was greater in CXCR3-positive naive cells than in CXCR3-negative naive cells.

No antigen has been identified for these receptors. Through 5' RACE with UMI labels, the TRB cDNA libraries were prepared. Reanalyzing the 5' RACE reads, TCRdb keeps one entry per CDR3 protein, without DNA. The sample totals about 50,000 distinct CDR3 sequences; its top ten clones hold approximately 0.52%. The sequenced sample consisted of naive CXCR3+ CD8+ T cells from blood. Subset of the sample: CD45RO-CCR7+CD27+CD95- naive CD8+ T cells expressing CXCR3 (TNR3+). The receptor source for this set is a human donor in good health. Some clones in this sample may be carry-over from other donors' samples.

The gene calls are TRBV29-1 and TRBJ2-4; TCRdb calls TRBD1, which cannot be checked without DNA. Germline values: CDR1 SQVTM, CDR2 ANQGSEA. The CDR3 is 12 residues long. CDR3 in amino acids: CSVLWGGNIQYF.

CDR3 loop: CASSYALTFSGGTDTQYF. This rearrangement joins TRBV6-6 to TRBJ2-3; no DNA is available, so the TRBD2 call from TCRdb remains unchecked. CDR1 MNHNY and CDR2 SVGAGI come from the germline V gene (reference sequence). The CDR3 runs 18 residues.

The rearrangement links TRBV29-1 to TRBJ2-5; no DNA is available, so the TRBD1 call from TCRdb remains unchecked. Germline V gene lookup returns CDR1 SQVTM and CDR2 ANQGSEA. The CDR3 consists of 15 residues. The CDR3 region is CSVDRLLGGQETQYF.

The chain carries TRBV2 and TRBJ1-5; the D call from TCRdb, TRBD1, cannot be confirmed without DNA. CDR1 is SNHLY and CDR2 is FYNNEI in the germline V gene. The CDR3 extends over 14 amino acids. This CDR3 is CASSSTGGERPQHF.

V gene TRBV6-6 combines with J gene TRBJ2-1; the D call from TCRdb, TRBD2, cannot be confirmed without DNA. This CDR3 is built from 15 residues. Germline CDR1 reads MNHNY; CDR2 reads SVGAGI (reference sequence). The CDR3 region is CASSYTSGGDNEQFF.

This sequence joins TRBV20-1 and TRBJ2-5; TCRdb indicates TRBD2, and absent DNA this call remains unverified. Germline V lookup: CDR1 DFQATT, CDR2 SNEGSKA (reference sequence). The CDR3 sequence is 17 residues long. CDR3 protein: CSASRYGESGNQETQYF.

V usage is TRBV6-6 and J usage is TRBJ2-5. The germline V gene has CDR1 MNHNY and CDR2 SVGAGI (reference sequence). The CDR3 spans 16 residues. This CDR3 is CASNLGLSLYQETQYF.

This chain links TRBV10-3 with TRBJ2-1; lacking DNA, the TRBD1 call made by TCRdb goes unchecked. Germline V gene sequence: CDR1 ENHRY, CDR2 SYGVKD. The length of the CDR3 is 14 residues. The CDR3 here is CAIRPGQGSNEQFF.

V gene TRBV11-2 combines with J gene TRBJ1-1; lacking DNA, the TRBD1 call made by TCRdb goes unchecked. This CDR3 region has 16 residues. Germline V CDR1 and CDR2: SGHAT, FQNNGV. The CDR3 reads CASSLEGQSLNSEAFF.

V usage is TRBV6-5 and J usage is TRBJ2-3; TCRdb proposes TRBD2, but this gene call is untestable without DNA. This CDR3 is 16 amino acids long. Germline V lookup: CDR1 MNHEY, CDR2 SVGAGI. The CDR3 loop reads CASRGSRGGPADTQYF.

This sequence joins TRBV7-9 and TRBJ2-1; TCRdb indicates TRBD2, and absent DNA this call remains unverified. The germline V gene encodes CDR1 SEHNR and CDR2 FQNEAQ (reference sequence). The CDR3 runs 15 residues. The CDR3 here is CASTMEGNIYNEQFF.

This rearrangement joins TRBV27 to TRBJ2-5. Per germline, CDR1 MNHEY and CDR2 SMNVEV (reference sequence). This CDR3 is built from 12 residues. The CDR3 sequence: CASKNSQETQYF.

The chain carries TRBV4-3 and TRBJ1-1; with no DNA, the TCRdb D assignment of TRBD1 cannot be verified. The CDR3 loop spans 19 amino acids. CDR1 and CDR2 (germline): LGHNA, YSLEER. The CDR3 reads CASSPDYWDRAGLNTEAFF.

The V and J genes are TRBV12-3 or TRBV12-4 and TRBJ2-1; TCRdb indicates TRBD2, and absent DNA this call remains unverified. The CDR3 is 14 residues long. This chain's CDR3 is CASSSLLTDNEQFF.

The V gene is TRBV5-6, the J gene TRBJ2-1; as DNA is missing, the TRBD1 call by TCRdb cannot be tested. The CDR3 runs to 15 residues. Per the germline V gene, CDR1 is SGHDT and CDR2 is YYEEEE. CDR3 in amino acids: CASSLRRGTYNEQFF.

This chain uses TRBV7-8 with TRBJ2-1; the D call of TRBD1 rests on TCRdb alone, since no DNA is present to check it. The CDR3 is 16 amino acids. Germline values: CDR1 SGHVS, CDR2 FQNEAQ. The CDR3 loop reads CASSSKDSYTYNEQFF. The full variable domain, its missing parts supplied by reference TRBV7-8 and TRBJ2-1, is GAGVSQSPRYKVAKRGQDVALRCDPISGHVSLFWYQQALGQGPEFLTYFQNEAQLDKSGLPSDRFFAERPEGSVSTLKIQRTQQEDSAVYLCASSSKDSYTYNEQFFGPGTRLTVL.

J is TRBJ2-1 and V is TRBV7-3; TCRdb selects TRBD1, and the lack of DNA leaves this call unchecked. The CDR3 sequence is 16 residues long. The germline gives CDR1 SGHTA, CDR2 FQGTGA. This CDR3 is CASSLMVRGHYNEQFF. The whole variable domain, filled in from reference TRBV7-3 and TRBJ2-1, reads GAGVSQTPSNKVTEKGKYVELRCDPISGHTALYWYRQSLGQGPEFLIYFQGTGAADDSGLPNDRFFAVRPEGSVSTLKIQRTERGDSAVYLCASSLMVRGHYNEQFFGPGTRLTVL.

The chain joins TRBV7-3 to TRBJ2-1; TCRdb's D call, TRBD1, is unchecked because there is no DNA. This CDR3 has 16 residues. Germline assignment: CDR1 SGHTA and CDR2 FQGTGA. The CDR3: CASSAPGRGDINEQFF.

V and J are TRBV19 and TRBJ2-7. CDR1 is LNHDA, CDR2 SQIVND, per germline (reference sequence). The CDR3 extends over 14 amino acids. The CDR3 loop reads CASSIGSGVYEQYF. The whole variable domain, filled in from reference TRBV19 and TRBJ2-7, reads DGGITQSPKYLFRKEGQNVTLSCEQNLNHDAMYWYRQDPGQGLRLIYYSQIVNDFQKGDIAEGYSVSREKKESFPLTVTSAQKNPTAFYLCASSIGSGVYEQYFGPGTRLTVT.

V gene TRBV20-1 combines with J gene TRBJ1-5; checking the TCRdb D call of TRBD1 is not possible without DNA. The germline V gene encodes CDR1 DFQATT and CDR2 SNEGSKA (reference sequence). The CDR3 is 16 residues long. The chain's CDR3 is CSARDEGATSNQPQHF.

CDR3 sequence reads: CASSPGHRNGYTF. This rearrangement joins TRBV4-3 to TRBJ1-2; TCRdb lists TRBD1, though no DNA is available to test this call. Germline values: CDR1 LGHNA, CDR2 YSLEER. The length of the CDR3 is 13 residues.

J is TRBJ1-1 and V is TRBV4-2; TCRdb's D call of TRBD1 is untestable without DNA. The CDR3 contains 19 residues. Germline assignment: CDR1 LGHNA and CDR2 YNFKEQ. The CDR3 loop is CASSPKGSGVANLNTEAFF.

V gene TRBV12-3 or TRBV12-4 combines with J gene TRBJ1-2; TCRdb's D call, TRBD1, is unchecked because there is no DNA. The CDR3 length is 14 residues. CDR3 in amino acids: CASGPGAGNYGYTF.

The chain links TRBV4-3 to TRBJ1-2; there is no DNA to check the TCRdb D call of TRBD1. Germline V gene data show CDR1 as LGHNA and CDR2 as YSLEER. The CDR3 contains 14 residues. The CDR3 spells CASSQVGTAYGYTF.